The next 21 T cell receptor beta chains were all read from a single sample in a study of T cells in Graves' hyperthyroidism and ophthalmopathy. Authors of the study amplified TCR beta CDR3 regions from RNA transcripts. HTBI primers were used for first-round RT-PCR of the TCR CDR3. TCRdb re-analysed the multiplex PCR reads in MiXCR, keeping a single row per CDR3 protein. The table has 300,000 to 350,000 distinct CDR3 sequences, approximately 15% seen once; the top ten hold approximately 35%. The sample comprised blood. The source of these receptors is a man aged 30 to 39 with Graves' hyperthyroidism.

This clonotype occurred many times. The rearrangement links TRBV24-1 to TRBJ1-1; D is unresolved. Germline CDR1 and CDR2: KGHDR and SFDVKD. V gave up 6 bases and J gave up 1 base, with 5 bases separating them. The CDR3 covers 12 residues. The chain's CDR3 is CATSRGNTEAFF. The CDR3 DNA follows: TGTGCCACCAGTCGGGGGAACACTGAAGCTTTCTTT.

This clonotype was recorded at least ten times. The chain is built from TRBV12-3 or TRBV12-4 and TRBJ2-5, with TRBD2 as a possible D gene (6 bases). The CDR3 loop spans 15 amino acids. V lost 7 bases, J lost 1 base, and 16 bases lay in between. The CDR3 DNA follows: TGTGCCAGCACCCTATCGGGACTTGGCCAAGAGACCCAGTACTTC. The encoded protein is CASTLSGLGQETQYF.

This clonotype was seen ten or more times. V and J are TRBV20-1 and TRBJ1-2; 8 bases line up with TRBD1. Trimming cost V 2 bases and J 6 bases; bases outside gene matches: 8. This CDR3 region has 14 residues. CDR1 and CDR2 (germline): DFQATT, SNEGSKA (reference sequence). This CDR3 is CSARSATGEDGYTF. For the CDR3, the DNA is TGCAGTGCTAGAAGTGCGACAGGGGAGGATGGCTACACCTTC.

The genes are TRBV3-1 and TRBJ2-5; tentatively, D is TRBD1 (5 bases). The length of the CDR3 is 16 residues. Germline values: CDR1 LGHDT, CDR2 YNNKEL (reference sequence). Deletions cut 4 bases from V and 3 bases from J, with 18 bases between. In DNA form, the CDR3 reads TGTGCCAGCAGCCGCCATCAAAGGGGCCGTGAAGAGACCCAGTACTTC. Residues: CASSRHQRGREETQYF.

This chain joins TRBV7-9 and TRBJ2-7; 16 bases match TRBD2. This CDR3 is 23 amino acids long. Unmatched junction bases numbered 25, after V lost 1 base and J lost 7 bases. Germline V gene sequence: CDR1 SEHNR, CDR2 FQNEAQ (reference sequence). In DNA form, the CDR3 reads TGTGCCAGCAGCTTAGGCAGGAATATACGGGGACTAGCGGGAGGGTCACCTCAACATGAGCAGTACTTC. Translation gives CASSLGRNIRGLAGGSPQHEQYF.

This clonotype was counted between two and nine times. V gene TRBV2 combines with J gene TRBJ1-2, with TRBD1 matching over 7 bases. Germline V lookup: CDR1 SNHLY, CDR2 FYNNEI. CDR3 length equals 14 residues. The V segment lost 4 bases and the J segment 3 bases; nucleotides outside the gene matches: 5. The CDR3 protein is CASSGAGGDYGYTF. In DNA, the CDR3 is TGTGCCAGCAGTGGGGCAGGGGGGGACTATGGCTACACCTTC.

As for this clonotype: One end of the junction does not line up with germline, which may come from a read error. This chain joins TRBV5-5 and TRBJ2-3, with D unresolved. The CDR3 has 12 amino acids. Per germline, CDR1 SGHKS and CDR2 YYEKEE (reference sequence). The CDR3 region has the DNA TGCGCCAGCAGCCCGAACTCAGATACGCAGTATTTT. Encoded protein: CASSPNSDTQYF.

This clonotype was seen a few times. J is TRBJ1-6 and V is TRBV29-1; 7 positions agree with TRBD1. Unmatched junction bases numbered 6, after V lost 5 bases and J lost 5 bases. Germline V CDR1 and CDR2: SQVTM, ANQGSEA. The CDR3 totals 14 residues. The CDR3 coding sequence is TGCAGCGTTCAGGGGGGGACGGATAATTCACCCCTCCACTTT. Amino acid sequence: CSVQGGTDNSPLHF.

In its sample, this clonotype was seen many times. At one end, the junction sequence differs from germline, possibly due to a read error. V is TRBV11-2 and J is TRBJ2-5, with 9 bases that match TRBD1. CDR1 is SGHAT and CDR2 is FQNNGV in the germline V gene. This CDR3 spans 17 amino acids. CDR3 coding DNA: TGTGCCAGCAGCATAGACGGGACAGGGTGGCCAGCGGAGACCCAGTACTTC. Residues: CASSIDGTGWPAETQYF.

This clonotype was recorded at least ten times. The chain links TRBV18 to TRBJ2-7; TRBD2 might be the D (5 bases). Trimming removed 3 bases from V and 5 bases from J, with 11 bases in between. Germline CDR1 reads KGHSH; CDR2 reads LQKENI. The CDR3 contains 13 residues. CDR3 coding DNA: TGTGCCAGCTCACCCCGACTGAGGGACGAGCAGTACTTC. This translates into CASSPRLRDEQYF.

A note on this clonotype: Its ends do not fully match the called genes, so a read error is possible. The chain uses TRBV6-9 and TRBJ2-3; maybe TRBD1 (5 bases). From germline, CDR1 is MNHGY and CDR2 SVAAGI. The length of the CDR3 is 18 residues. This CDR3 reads CASTFVAGPSLITDTQYF. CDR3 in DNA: TGCGCCAGCACTTTCGTGGCAGGGCCGAGCCTGATCACAGATACGCAGTATTTT.

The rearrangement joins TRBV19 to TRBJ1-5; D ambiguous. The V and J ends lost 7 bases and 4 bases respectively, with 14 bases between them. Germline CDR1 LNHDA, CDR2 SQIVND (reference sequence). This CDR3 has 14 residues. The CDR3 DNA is TGTGCCAGTACGCGGGAGACCCTTAATCAGCCCCAGCATTTT. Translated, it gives CASTRETLNQPQHF.

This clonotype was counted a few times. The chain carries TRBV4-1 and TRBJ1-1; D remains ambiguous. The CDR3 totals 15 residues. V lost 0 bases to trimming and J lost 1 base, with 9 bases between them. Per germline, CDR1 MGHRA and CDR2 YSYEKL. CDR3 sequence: CASSQDSQSNTEAFF. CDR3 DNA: TGCGCCAGCAGCCAAGACTCACAGTCGAACACTGAAGCTTTCTTT.

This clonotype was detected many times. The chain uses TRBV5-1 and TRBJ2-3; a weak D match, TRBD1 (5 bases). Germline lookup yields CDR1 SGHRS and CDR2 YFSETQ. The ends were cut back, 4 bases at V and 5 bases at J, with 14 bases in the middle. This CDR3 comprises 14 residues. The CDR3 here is CASSLGAAQDTQYF. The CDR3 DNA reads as TGCGCCAGCAGCCTAGGGGCGGCTCAAGATACGCAGTATTTT.

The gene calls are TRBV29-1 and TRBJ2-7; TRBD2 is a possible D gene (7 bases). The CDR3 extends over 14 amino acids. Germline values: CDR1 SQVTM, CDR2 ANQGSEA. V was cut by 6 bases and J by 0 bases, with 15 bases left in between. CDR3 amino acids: CSVGGGQNSYEQYF. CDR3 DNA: TGCAGCGTGGGGGGGGGACAAAACTCCTACGAGCAGTACTTC.

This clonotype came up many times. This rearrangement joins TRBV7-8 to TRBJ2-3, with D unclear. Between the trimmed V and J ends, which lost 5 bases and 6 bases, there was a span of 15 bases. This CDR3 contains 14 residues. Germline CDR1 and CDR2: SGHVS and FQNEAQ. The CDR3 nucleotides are TGTGCCAGCAGCATAAGACGGCCTGCTGATACGCAGTATTTT. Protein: CASSIRRPADTQYF. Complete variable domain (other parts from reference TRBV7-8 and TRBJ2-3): GAGVSQSPRYKVAKRGQDVALRCDPISGHVSLFWYQQALGQGPEFLTYFQNEAQLDKSGLPSDRFFAERPEGSVSTLKIQRTQQEDSAVYLCASSIRRPADTQYFGPGTRLTVL.

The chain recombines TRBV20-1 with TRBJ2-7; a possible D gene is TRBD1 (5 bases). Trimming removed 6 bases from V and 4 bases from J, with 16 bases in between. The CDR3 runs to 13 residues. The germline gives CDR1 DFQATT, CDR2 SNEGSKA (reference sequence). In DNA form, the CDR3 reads TGCAGTGCCATGGGGCTACAAACTTACGAGCAGTACTTC. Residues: CSAMGLQTYEQYF.

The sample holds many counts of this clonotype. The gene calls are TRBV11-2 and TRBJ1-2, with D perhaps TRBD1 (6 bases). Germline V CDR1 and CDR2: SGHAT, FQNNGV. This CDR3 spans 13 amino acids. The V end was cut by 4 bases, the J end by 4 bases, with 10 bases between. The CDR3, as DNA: TGTGCCAGCAGCTACGGACAGTTCTATGGCTACACCTTC. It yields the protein CASSYGQFYGYTF.

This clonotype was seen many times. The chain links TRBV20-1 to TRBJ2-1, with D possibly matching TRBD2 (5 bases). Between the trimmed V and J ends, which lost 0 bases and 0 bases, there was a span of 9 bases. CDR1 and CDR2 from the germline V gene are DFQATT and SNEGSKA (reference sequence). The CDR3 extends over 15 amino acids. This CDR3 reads CSARDEGSSYNEQFF. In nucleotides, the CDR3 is TGCAGTGCTAGAGATGAAGGGAGCTCCTACAATGAGCAGTTCTTC.

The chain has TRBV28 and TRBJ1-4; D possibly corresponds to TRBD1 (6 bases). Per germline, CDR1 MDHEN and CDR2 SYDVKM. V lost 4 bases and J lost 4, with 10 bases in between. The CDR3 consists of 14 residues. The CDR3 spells CASSSGQFNEKLFF. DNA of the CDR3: TGTGCCAGCAGTTCTGGACAGTTTAATGAAAAACTGTTTTTT.

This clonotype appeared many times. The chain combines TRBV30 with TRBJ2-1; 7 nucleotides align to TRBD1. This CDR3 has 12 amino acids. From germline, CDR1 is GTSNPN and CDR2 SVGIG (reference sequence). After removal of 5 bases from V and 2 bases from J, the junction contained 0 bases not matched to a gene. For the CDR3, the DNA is TGTGCCTGGGACAGGGCCTACAATGAGCAGTTCTTC. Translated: CAWDRAYNEQFF. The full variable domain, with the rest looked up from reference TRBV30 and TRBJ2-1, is SQTIHQWPATLVQPVGSPLSLECTVEGTSNPNLYWYRQAAGRGLQLLFYSVGIGQISSEVPQNLSASRPQDRQFILSSKKLLLSDSGFYLCAWDRAYNEQFFGPGTRLTVL.